This TCR beta chain was captured in a study of T cells after yellow fever vaccination. At the level of the study: For low cell numbers, libraries were made with SMART-Seq v4 Ultra Low Input.

Researchers made TCR cDNA using 5'RACE template switching, and this step added a universal primer site and UMIs. TCRdb reprocessed the 5' RACE reads via MiXCR and lists one record per CDR3 protein. This sample yields 300,000 or so distinct CDR3 sequences, of which 7.5% to 9.5% are seen a single time; about 3.7% belongs to the top ten. On this clonotype itself: Its antigen is unidentified.

This CDR3 is built from 14 residues. Germline V gives CDR1 SGHRS, CDR2 YFSETQ. V was clipped by 3 bases and J by 4 bases; unmatched bases: 4. Study conclusions and caveats: Secondary responses were weaker yet peaked faster, day 5 versus 15.

This material consisted of CD4+ T cells sorted from PBMCs, taken 5 days after the yellow fever booster vaccination. This chain uses TRBV5-1 with TRBJ2-7, with 10 bases identical to TRBD1. This clonotype was obtained from a man between 18 and 29 years old who received the YFV17D yellow fever vaccine. In DNA form, the CDR3 reads TGCGCCAGCAGCTGGGGGACAGGGGTATACGAGCAGTACTTC. This gives the protein CASSWGTGVYEQYF. Filled out from reference TRBV5-1 and TRBJ2-7, the complete variable domain reads KAGVTQTPRYLIKTRGQQVTLSCSPISGHRSVSWYQQTPGQGLQFLFEYFSETQRNKGNFPGRFSGRQFSNSRSEMNVSTLELGDSALYLCASSWGTGVYEQYFGPGTRLTVT.